The rows below give T cell receptor beta chains drawn from one sample of a study of T cells in tuberculosis. Clones were sequenced by immunoSEQ multiplex PCR, and TCRdb holds only the in-frame ones, with some missing. Of about 32,000 clones in the sample, roughly 95% are singletons; the top ten hold 6.5% to 8%. Sequencing input: PBMCs. These receptor sequences come from a donor between 10 and 29 years old with latent tuberculosis or without tuberculosis infection. The CDR3 runs from the conserved cysteine through the conserved F or W. Each record gives: clone size, D gene, V gene, J gene, CDR3 DNA, CDR3 protein. D genes are given only for firm matches. Not every row has a clone size; where given, it reads once, few, many or a size class.

>NA|NA|TRBV6-1|TRBJ1-1
TGTGCCAGCAGTGAATTTACTCGCGCTGAAGCTTTCTTT
CASSEFTRAEAFF
>NA|TRBD1|TRBV5-1|TRBJ1-2
TGCGCCAGCAGCCCCGGAGGGGGCGCTAACTATGGCTACACCTTC
CASSPGGGANYGYTF
>NA|TRBD2|TRBV4-1|TRBJ2-1
TGCGCCAGCAGCCAAGCCCGGACTAGTAATGCGCAGTTCTTC
CASSQARTSNAQFF
>NA|NA|TRBV6-5|TRBJ2-6
TGTGCCAGCAGTCGGGGATTCAGGGCCAACGTCCTGACTTTC
CASSRGFRANVLTF
>NA|NA|TRBV29-1|TRBJ1-2
TGCAGCGTTGCAATCACAGATGCCTATGGCTACACCTTC
CSVAITDAYGYTF
>NA|TRBD1|TRBV30|TRBJ1-5
TGTGCCTGGAGAGGGAAGACAGGGAACAGCAATCAGCCCCAGCATTTT
CAWRGKTGNSNQPQHF
>NA|NA|TRBV28|TRBJ1-4
TGTGCCGGACAGAACCCTACTAATGAAAAACTGTTTTTT
CAGQNPTNEKLFF
>NA|TRBD2|TRBV19|TRBJ2-1
TGTGCCAGTAGTATAGATCTGACTAGCGGATTAACGCGAAATGAGCAGTTCTTC
CASSIDLTSGLTRNEQFF
>NA|NA|TRBV5-6|TRBJ1-1
TGTGCCAGCTACCTAGGGGGAGGGGCTGAAGCTTTCTTT
CASYLGGGAEAFF
>NA|NA|TRBV14|TRBJ2-3
TGTGCCAGCAGCCAAGGGAGAACCTTCACAGATACGCAGTATTTT
CASSQGRTFTDTQYF
>few|TRBD2|TRBV30|TRBJ2-3
TGTGCCTGGAGTCGTCCCGGGCTAGCGGGGAGCACAGATACGCAGTATTTT
CAWSRPGLAGSTDTQYF
>once|NA|TRBV10-2|TRBJ1-5
TGCGCCAGCAGTGAGGCCCGGAGCAATCAGCCCCAGCATTTT
CASSEARSNQPQHF
>NA|NA|TRBV7-9|TRBJ1-4
TGTGCCAGCAGCTTAAGGGGGAGCGAAAAACTGTTTTTT
CASSLRGSEKLFF
>NA|NA|TRBV29-1|TRBJ1-1
TGCAGCGTTCGGGTAGGGAACACTGAAGCTTTCTTT
CSVRVGNTEAFF
>NA|NA|TRBV6-6|TRBJ1-2
TGTGCCAGCAGCTCCTGGAGGGCGTCCGGCTACACCTTC
CASSSWRASGYTF
>NA|NA|TRBV9|TRBJ1-1
TGTGCCAGCAGCGTCGCACTGATGAACACTGAAGCTTTCTTT
CASSVALMNTEAFF
>NA|NA|TRBV7-9|TRBJ2-1
TGTGCCAGCATCCCCTTAGCGGATAGCACCCATGAGCAGTTCTTC
CASIPLADSTHEQFF
>NA|NA|TRBV6-6|TRBJ1-5
TGTGCCATCGGGGGAAGAGGCAATCAGCCCCAGCATTTT
CAIGGRGNQPQHF